A single sample gave rise to the 28 T cell receptor beta chains below, sequenced in a study of T cell changes during pregnancy in multiple sclerosis. The assay was immunoSEQ multiplex PCR, and TCRdb's table has in-frame clones only and misses some. The repertoire has around 42,000 clones, around 92% of them found once; the top ten carry 1.5% to 2%. Material: CD4+ T cells from peripheral blood mononuclear cells, obtained after pregnancy. These receptors all stem from a female donor in good health, enrolled as a control in a pregnancy study.

In this sample, this clone is medium-sized (0.01 to 0.1%). This chain joins TRBV28 and TRBJ1-1; D is uncertain. V gave up 2 bases and J gave up 9 bases, with 16 bases separating them. CDR3 length: 14 residues. CDR1 is MDHEN and CDR2 is SYDVKM in the germline V gene. CDR3 nucleotide sequence: TGTGCCAGCAGTTTACCCATGGTACGCGGCCAAGCTTTCTTT. Its protein product is CASSLPMVRGQAFF.

The V gene is TRBV4-2, the J gene TRBJ2-7, with D possibly being TRBD1 (6 bases). CDR1 and CDR2 from the germline V gene are LGHNA and YNFKEQ. The CDR3 consists of 15 residues. The V end was cut by 0 bases, the J end by 0 bases, with 9 bases between. The CDR3 coding sequence is TGTGCCAGCAGCCAAGAAGGGACAATCTCCTACGAGCAGTACTTC. This translates into CASSQEGTISYEQYF.

This chain joins TRBV5-5 and TRBJ1-5; TRBD1 aligns across 7 bases. The J segment lost 6 bases and the V segment lost 3 bases, leaving 12 bases of the junction unmatched. The CDR3 runs to 16 residues. CDR1 and CDR2 (germline): SGHKS, YYEKEE (reference sequence). DNA for the CDR3: TGTGCCAGCAGCTCATACCCAGGGGGGAATATTCAGCCCCAGCATTTT. Its protein is CASSSYPGGNIQPQHF.

V gene TRBV10-3 combines with J gene TRBJ1-5, with a tentative D call TRBD1 (5 bases). Germline loops: CDR1 ENHRY, CDR2 SYGVKD. Trimming shortened V by 3 bases and J by 7 bases, and 13 bases separated the two germline ends. The CDR3 has 14 amino acids. The CDR3 loop is CAISDHGAEQPQHF. Written as DNA, the CDR3 is TGTGCCATCAGTGACCATGGGGCTGAGCAGCCCCAGCATTTT.

This clone was detected once. This sequence joins TRBV28 and TRBJ2-3, with 11 bases matching TRBD2. The V and J ends lost 3 bases and 5 bases, in that order; junction bases with no gene match: 10. CDR1 is MDHEN and CDR2 is SYDVKM in the germline V gene. The CDR3 has 17 amino acids. The DNA for the CDR3 is TGTGCCAGCAGTTTCCCTCTTAGCGGGGGGGCGAGAGATACGCAGTATTTT. Its translation is CASSFPLSGGARDTQYF.

The chain combines TRBV5-1 with TRBJ1-2, with no clear D. V was pared by 3 bases and J by 6 bases, with 9 bases between. Germline assignment: CDR1 SGHRS and CDR2 YFSETQ. The CDR3 spans 12 residues. In nucleotides, the CDR3 is TGCGCCAGCAGCTGGCTCGGAGATGGCTACACCTTC. Residues: CASSWLGDGYTF.

V usage is TRBV10-3 and J usage is TRBJ2-3, with TRBD2 identical over 8 bases. The CDR3 extends over 16 amino acids. V lost 5 bases, J lost 3 bases, and 10 bases stayed unmatched. Germline V gene sequence: CDR1 ENHRY, CDR2 SYGVKD. The chain's CDR3 is CAISRGGPSGTDTQYF. DNA of the CDR3: TGTGCCATCAGTCGGGGGGGGCCAAGCGGAACAGATACGCAGTATTTT.

The chain links TRBV25-1 to TRBJ1-1; a possible D gene is TRBD1 (5 bases). Germline V gene sequence: CDR1 MGHDK, CDR2 SYGVNS. Deletions cut 4 bases from V and 5 bases from J, with 14 bases between. CDR3 size: 14 residues. The CDR3 sequence is CASSGYTGGTEAFF. The CDR3 bases are TGTGCCAGCAGTGGGTACACCGGGGGGACTGAAGCTTTCTTT.

This clone turned up a few times. The chain combines TRBV28 with TRBJ1-4; D is perhaps TRBD1 (5 bases). The length of the CDR3 is 15 residues. Deletions cut 6 bases from V and 3 bases from J, with 14 bases between. Germline V CDR1 and CDR2: MDHEN, SYDVKM. CDR3 region: CASRGQGAANEKLFF. The CDR3 coding sequence is TGTGCCAGCAGAGGGCAGGGCGCGGCTAATGAAAAACTGTTTTTT.

This chain uses TRBV19 with TRBJ2-7; the D gene is possibly TRBD2 (7 bases). Trimming pared 8 bases from V and 6 bases from J, leaving 17 bases between. Germline CDR1 LNHDA, CDR2 SQIVND (reference sequence). The CDR3 has 13 residues. The CDR3 region is CASSIRGAGEQYF. The CDR3 DNA reads TGTGCCAGTTCCATACGGGGGGCCGGCGAGCAGTACTTC. Supplemented by reference TRBV19 and TRBJ2-7, the full variable domain reads DGGITQSPKYLFRKEGQNVTLSCEQNLNHDAMYWYRQDPGQGLRLIYYSQIVNDFQKGDIAEGYSVSREKKESFPLTVTSAQKNPTAFYLCASSIRGAGEQYFGPGTRLTVT.

The gene calls are TRBV19 and TRBJ1-5; D might be TRBD1 (5 bases). Germline V gene lookup returns CDR1 LNHDA and CDR2 SQIVND (reference sequence). Trimming took off 6 bases at V and 9 bases at J, with 21 bases between the two ends. CDR3 length: 15 residues. CDR3: CASSRIQGADMPQHF. The CDR3 DNA follows: TGTGCCAGTAGCCGAATCCAGGGTGCGGATATGCCCCAGCATTTT.

The rearrangement joins TRBV6-4 to TRBJ2-3; D is perhaps TRBD1 (6 bases). The CDR3 sequence is 16 residues long. V was shortened by 4 bases and J by 1 base, with 15 bases between the two germline ends. Germline V gene sequence: CDR1 MRHNA, CDR2 SNTAGT. In DNA, the CDR3 is TGTGCCAGCAGTGGGGTCTCGGGACAAGGCACAGATACGCAGTATTTT. Translated, it gives CASSGVSGQGTDTQYF.

The rearrangement links TRBV7-9 to TRBJ1-6; weak D call: TRBD1 (6 bases). The germline V gene encodes CDR1 SEHNR and CDR2 FQNEAQ (reference sequence). Trimming pared 4 bases from V and 6 bases from J, leaving 10 bases between. The CDR3 is 14 amino acids. The CDR3 coding sequence is TGTGCCAGCAGCTCAGGGGTTAGTAATTCACCCCTCCACTTT. Encoded protein: CASSSGVSNSPLHF.

CDR3 in DNA: TGTGCCAGCTGTGAGTTAGCGGGGCTTACGCAGTATTTT. Its translation is CASCELAGLTQYF. The genes are TRBV28 and TRBJ2-3; 8 bases line up with TRBD2. From germline, CDR1 is MDHEN and CDR2 SYDVKM. J lost 8 bases, V lost 8 bases, and 9 bases had no gene match. The CDR3 runs to 13 residues.

The chain recombines TRBV6-5 with TRBJ2-7, with 11 bases lining up with TRBD2. Trimming removed 4 bases from V and 2 bases from J; junction bases left unmatched: 4. Germline lookup yields CDR1 MNHEY and CDR2 SVGAGI. This CDR3 contains 15 residues. CDR3 nucleotide sequence: TGTGCCAGCAGTTTCACTAGCGGGGGAACCTACGAGCAGTACTTC. Amino acid sequence: CASSFTSGGTYEQYF.

The chain employs TRBV27 and TRBJ2-6; 8 nucleotides line up with TRBD1. Trimming removed 8 bases from V and 0 bases from J; junction bases left unmatched: 12. Germline values: CDR1 MNHEY, CDR2 SMNVEV (reference sequence). The CDR3 has 18 residues. CDR3 protein: CASGNSGGGHSGANVLTF. The CDR3 coding sequence is TGTGCCAGCGGAAATTCAGGGGGCGGACACTCTGGGGCCAACGTCCTGACTTTC.

As DNA, the CDR3 is TGCGCCAGCAGCTTGGACAGGTTGGGTGAAGCTTTCTTT. This gives the protein CASSLDRLGEAFF. This sequence joins TRBV5-1 and TRBJ1-1; D may be TRBD1 (5 bases). This CDR3 is built from 13 residues. V was shortened by 0 bases and J by 7 bases, with 10 bases between the two germline ends. Per germline, CDR1 SGHRS and CDR2 YFSETQ.

This chain joins TRBV14 and TRBJ2-7; D is possibly TRBD2 (5 bases). This CDR3 comprises 18 residues. From germline, CDR1 is SGHDN and CDR2 FVKESK. Trimming took 4 bases from V and 7 from J, leaving 29 bases between them. The CDR3 loop is CASSLTGTRISNLGEQYF. In DNA, the CDR3 is TGTGCCAGCAGCCTTACCGGAACTAGAATCTCAAATCTCGGGGAGCAGTACTTC. Variable domain in full (rest from reference TRBV14 and TRBJ2-7): EAGVTQFPSHSVIEKGQTVTLRCDPISGHDNLYWYRRVMGKEIKFLLHFVKESKQDESGMPNNRFLAERTGGTYSTLKVQPAELEDSGVYFCASSLTGTRISNLGEQYFGPGTRLTVT.

The rearrangement joins TRBV7-6 to TRBJ2-7; TRBD2 is a possible D gene (7 bases). The V end lost 5 bases, the J end lost 0 bases, and 17 bases lay between the germline ends. The germline V gene encodes CDR1 SGHVS and CDR2 FNYEAQ. The CDR3 has 16 residues. CDR3 region: CASSPRGGNNSYEQYF. CDR3 DNA sequence: TGTGCCAGCAGCCCGAGGGGGGGGAATAACTCCTACGAGCAGTACTTC.

This chain joins TRBV6-5 and TRBJ1-5, with TRBD1 as a possible D gene (5 bases). CDR1 and CDR2 (germline): MNHEY, SVGAGI. Between the trimmed V and J ends, which lost 5 bases and 3 bases, there was a span of 14 bases. CDR3 length equals 15 residues. The CDR3 loop reads CASSPTTANNQPQHF. CDR3 DNA sequence: TGTGCCAGCAGTCCTACGACAGCCAACAATCAGCCCCAGCATTTT.

This clone was counted a few times. The J gene is TRBJ1-4, the V gene TRBV28, with 7 positions matching TRBD1. CDR1 and CDR2 (germline): MDHEN, SYDVKM. Trimming cost V 7 bases and J 10 bases; bases outside gene matches: 9. The CDR3 spans 13 residues. CDR3 DNA: TGTGCCAGCACAATCCGGGACAGTCGAAAACTGTTTTTT. Translated: CASTIRDSRKLFF.

The chain recombines TRBV6-5 with TRBJ1-2; D is ambiguous. Per germline, CDR1 MNHEY and CDR2 SVGAGI. The V end lost 5 bases, the J end lost 8 bases, and 15 bases lay between the germline ends. The CDR3 sequence is 13 residues long. CDR3 sequence: CASSPRGAWGYTF. For the CDR3, the DNA is TGTGCCAGCAGTCCACGGGGTGCTTGGGGCTACACCTTC.

CDR3 in DNA: TGTGCCAGCAGTTTATTAAGGGGAAATCTCTATGGCTACACCTTC. Translation: CASSLLRGNLYGYTF. The genes are TRBV28 and TRBJ1-2, with TRBD1 as a possible D gene (5 bases). The CDR3 runs 15 residues. From germline, CDR1 is MDHEN and CDR2 SYDVKM. V dropped 1 base and J dropped 4 bases, with 13 bases sitting between them.

This chain uses TRBV28 with TRBJ1-2; 9 nucleotides line up with TRBD1. CDR3 length: 15 residues. Trimming at V came to 6 bases and at J to 7 bases, leaving 12 bases not matched to a gene. Germline lookup yields CDR1 MDHEN and CDR2 SYDVKM. For the CDR3, the DNA is TGTGCCAGCAGCCTAATACCGGGACAGGGAGCTGGCTACACCTTC. Translated, it gives CASSLIPGQGAGYTF.

The chain recombines TRBV5-5 with TRBJ2-1, with unresolved D. Germline V gives CDR1 SGHKS, CDR2 YYEKEE (reference sequence). The CDR3 is 15 amino acids. Trimming cost V 1 base and J 0 bases, with 8 bases left between them. The CDR3 spells CASSLTENSYNEQFF. Here the CDR3 DNA reads TGTGCCAGCAGCTTGACAGAGAACTCCTACAATGAGCAGTTCTTC.

The chain couples TRBV6-1 to TRBJ1-2; 10 positions match TRBD1. The germline V gene has CDR1 MNHNS and CDR2 SASEGT. V dropped 8 bases and J dropped 8; count of bases not matched to a gene: 11. CDR3 length equals 14 residues. In nucleotides, the CDR3 is TGTGCCAGCCTATCGGGACAGGGGACGCAAGGCTACACCTTC. Amino acid sequence: CASLSGQGTQGYTF.

V usage is TRBV20-1 and J usage is TRBJ2-5; 7 positions match TRBD1. The CDR3 extends over 11 amino acids. The germline CDR1 and CDR2 sequences are DFQATT and SNEGSKA (reference sequence). The CDR3 sequence: CAGTDQETQYF. CDR3 DNA: TGCGCCGGGACAGACCAAGAGACCCAGTACTTC.

V usage is TRBV28 and J usage is TRBJ2-5; TRBD1 agrees at 9 bases. The V segment lost 10 bases and the J segment 4 bases; nucleotides outside the gene matches: 4. The germline V gene has CDR1 MDHEN and CDR2 SYDVKM. This CDR3 is 12 amino acids long. CDR3 DNA: TGTGCCACCTTACAGGGGGCAGAGACCCAGTACTTC. Amino acid sequence: CATLQGAETQYF.